This passage covers 27 T cell receptor beta chains from one sample sequenced in a study of blood T cell repertoires in COVID-19. The protocol was immunoSEQ multiplex PCR, while the TCRdb copy is restricted to in-frame clones and leaves out a portion. The data show 200,000 to 250,000 clones, roughly 85% seen once. Sequences were obtained from peripheral blood. These TCRs come from an older woman with COVID-19, enrolled during active disease.

This rearrangement joins TRBV12-3 or TRBV12-4 to TRBJ2-1; a possible D gene is TRBD2 (7 bases). V was clipped by 10 bases and J by 11 bases, with 15 bases between them. There are 11 residues in the CDR3. The CDR3 loop is CAILAGGQQFF. The CDR3 DNA follows: TGTGCCATCCTGGCCGGGGGGCAGCAGTTCTTC.

This clone was counted only a few times. This rearrangement joins TRBV25-1 to TRBJ1-6; 7 bases align to TRBD1. V was pared by 4 bases and J by 7 bases, with 7 bases of the junction left unmatched. Per the germline V gene, CDR1 is MGHDK and CDR2 is SYGVNS. CDR3 length: 15 residues. The CDR3 DNA reads as TGTGCCAGCAGTGCCCGGGACAGCAGAAATTCACCCCTCCACTTT. Encoded protein: CASSARDSRNSPLHF.

The chain joins TRBV7-2 to TRBJ2-3, with 10 bases matching TRBD2. There are 16 residues in the CDR3. Germline values: CDR1 SGHTA, CDR2 FQGNSA. Trimming removed 1 base from V and 3 bases from J; junction bases left unmatched: 4. CDR3 in DNA: TGTGCCAGCAGCTTAGGGGCTAGCGGGGGAACAGATACGCAGTATTTT. Amino acids: CASSLGASGGTDTQYF.

J is TRBJ2-7 and V is TRBV29-1; 11 nucleotides agree with TRBD1. The CDR3 is 14 amino acids. From germline, CDR1 is SQVTM and CDR2 ANQGSEA. V trimming: 5 bases; J trimming: 3 bases; junction bases outside the gene matches: 6. CDR3 DNA: TGCAGCGTTAAAGGGACAGGGGGAATCTACGAGCAGTACTTC. This encodes CSVKGTGGIYEQYF.

The chain recombines TRBV4-2 with TRBJ1-5; D unresolved. Germline V lookup: CDR1 LGHNA, CDR2 YNFKEQ. Trimming took off 0 bases at V and 2 bases at J, with 11 bases between the two ends. The CDR3 is 16 residues long. The CDR3 region has the DNA TGTGCCAGCAGCCAAGATACGGGGATCGGCAATCAGCCCCAGCATTTT. It is translated as CASSQDTGIGNQPQHF.

The V call is TRBV19, the J call TRBJ1-6, with D perhaps TRBD1 (5 bases). From germline, CDR1 is LNHDA and CDR2 SQIVND (reference sequence). The V end was cut by 0 bases, the J end by 9 bases, with 12 bases between. This CDR3 has 15 residues. CDR3 nucleotides: TGTGCCAGTAGTATAGAGGGGGGAGTCACTTCACCCCTCCACTTT. Translation: CASSIEGGVTSPLHF.

DNA of the CDR3: TGTGCCAGCAGCTTGACGGGGAGCTCTGAAGCTTTCTTT. Translated: CASSLTGSSEAFF. J is TRBJ1-1 and V is TRBV7-3, with D hard to call. The germline V gene has CDR1 SGHTA and CDR2 FQGTGA. Trimming took off 3 bases at V and 6 bases at J, with 11 bases between the two ends. The CDR3 has 13 amino acids.

This sequence joins TRBV12-3 or TRBV12-4 and TRBJ2-7; D is undetermined. The CDR3 is 13 amino acids. V gave up 6 bases and J gave up 1 base, with 10 bases separating them. The CDR3 is CASSHMKSYEQYF. The CDR3 DNA follows: TGTGCCAGCAGCCACATGAAATCCTACGAGCAGTACTTC.

The chain couples TRBV3-1 (or the pseudogene TRBV3-2) to TRBJ1-1; a possible D gene is TRBD1 (6 bases). CDR1 LGHDT and CDR2 YNNKEL come from the germline V gene (reference sequence). V was trimmed by 1 base and J by 3 bases, leaving 15 bases between them. This CDR3 comprises 16 residues. This CDR3 is CASSQVPGQGYTEAFF. CDR3 DNA sequence: TGTGCCAGCAGCCAAGTACCAGGGCAGGGGTACACTGAAGCTTTCTTT.

This clone was recorded only once. One end of the junction fails to match germline, which may point to a read error. V and J are TRBV9 and TRBJ1-6, with TRBD1 matching 7 bases. The CDR3 extends over 16 amino acids. The germline gives CDR1 SGDLS, CDR2 YYNGEE. CDR3 loop: CASSAQGDSNNSPLHF. Here the CDR3 DNA reads TGTGCCAGCAGCGCCCAGGGGGACTCCAATAATTCACCCCTCCACTTT.

The chain joins TRBV7-2 to TRBJ2-2; 9 bases are a match to TRBD2. This CDR3 is built from 15 residues. V shed 3 bases and J 4 bases; nucleotides not matched to a gene: 3. The germline CDR1 and CDR2 sequences are SGHTA and FQGNSA. The DNA of the CDR3 is TGTGCCAGCAGCTTTAGCGGGAGAGGCACCGGGGAGCTGTTTTTT. Translating gives CASSFSGRGTGELFF.

V and J are TRBV27 and TRBJ1-6; 7 bases are a match to TRBD1. The J segment lost 7 bases and the V segment lost 5 bases, leaving 11 bases of the junction unmatched. The CDR3 has 16 residues. Germline CDR1 MNHEY, CDR2 SMNVEV (reference sequence). The CDR3 protein is CASSPRAAGGNSPLHF. CDR3 in DNA: TGTGCCAGCAGTCCCCGAGCGGCAGGGGGAAATTCACCCCTCCACTTT.

This clone was counted between two and nine times. This chain joins TRBV27 and TRBJ1-2; D might be TRBD1 (6 bases). CDR3 length: 15 amino acids. Germline V gives CDR1 MNHEY, CDR2 SMNVEV (reference sequence). Trimming cost V 2 bases and J 4 bases, with 14 bases left between them. CDR3 region: CASSLTGQILYGYTF. The CDR3 coding sequence is TGTGCCAGCAGTTTAACAGGACAGATCCTCTATGGCTACACCTTC.

The chain combines TRBV6-2 or TRBV6-3 with TRBJ2-7; possible D gene TRBD2, 6 bases. The CDR3 loop spans 17 amino acids. CDR1 MNHEY and CDR2 SVGEGT come from the germline V gene. Trimming stripped 0 bases from V and 2 bases from J, with 17 bases between. The CDR3 DNA follows: TGTGCCAGCAGTTACTCTGGGCTACGGCCGGGGGCCTACGAGCAGTACTTC. Translating gives CASSYSGLRPGAYEQYF.

The CDR3 bases are TGTGCCAGCAGTCGCATGATAGGGGGCGAGAATCAGCCCCAGCATTTT. Residues: CASSRMIGGENQPQHF. The rearrangement joins TRBV2 to TRBJ1-5, with 7 bases that match TRBD1. The V gene end was trimmed by 5 bases and the J gene end by 4 bases; junction bases not matched to a gene: 11. The length of the CDR3 is 16 residues. Germline assignment: CDR1 SNHLY and CDR2 FYNNEI. Full variable domain (remainder filled in from reference TRBV2 and TRBJ1-5): EPEVTQTPSHQVTQMGQEVILRCVPISNHLYFYWYRQILGQKVEFLVSFYNNEISEKSEIFDDQFSVERPDGSNFTLKIRSTKLEDSAMYFCASSRMIGGENQPQHFGDGTRLSIL.

This chain joins TRBV6-5 and TRBJ1-1; 7 nucleotides align to TRBD1. This CDR3 region has 15 residues. The trim removed 5 bases at V and 3 bases at J, leaving 9 bases unmatched. Germline V gene data show CDR1 as MNHEY and CDR2 as SVGAGI. The CDR3 DNA is TGTGCCAGCAGTATACAGGGGTGGCGGGACACTGAAGCTTTCTTT. Amino acid sequence: CASSIQGWRDTEAFF.

This clone was seen repeatedly, ten times or more. This CDR3 reads CASSPQVDSGGELFF. In DNA, the CDR3 is TGTGCCAGCAGCCCCCAGGTAGATAGTGGCGGGGAGCTGTTTTTT. The chain uses TRBV3-1 (or the pseudogene TRBV3-2) and TRBJ2-2; D unclear. This CDR3 has 15 amino acids. Germline-derived CDR1 and CDR2 are LGHDT and YNNKEL (reference sequence). V was trimmed by 4 bases and J by 7 bases, leaving 16 bases between them.

The chain couples TRBV7-2 to TRBJ2-1, with TRBD2 matching over 11 bases. Germline assignment: CDR1 SGHTA and CDR2 FQGNSA. This CDR3 has 16 residues. The ends lost 1 base at V and 12 bases at J; junction bases unmatched: 11. DNA for the CDR3: TGTGCCAGCAGCTTAGGTGGGACTAGCGGCCCGGGGATGCAGTTCTTC. Translation: CASSLGGTSGPGMQFF.

The chain joins TRBV3-1 (or the pseudogene TRBV3-2) to TRBJ2-5; 9 nucleotides line up with TRBD2. The CDR3 is 15 amino acids. Germline-derived CDR1 and CDR2 are LGHDT and YNNKEL (reference sequence). J was trimmed by 1 base and V by 2 bases; bases with no gene match: 2. This CDR3 is CASSQLAGPQETQYF. The CDR3 nucleotides read TGTGCCAGCAGCCAACTAGCGGGACCCCAAGAGACCCAGTACTTC.

The chain combines TRBV7-6 with TRBJ2-1; 9 nucleotides agree with TRBD2. The CDR3 spans 19 residues. The junction had 19 bases not matched to a gene; V was cut back by 5 bases and J by 5 bases. Germline V gene data show CDR1 as SGHVS and CDR2 as FNYEAQ. CDR3 region: CASSHVETSGYGLDNEQFF. CDR3 nucleotide sequence: TGTGCCAGCAGCCATGTCGAGACTAGCGGATATGGGTTGGACAATGAGCAGTTCTTC.

This clone was detected a few times. A read error may account for a junction end that differs from germline. The chain links TRBV7-7 to TRBJ2-1; the match to TRBD2 covers 8 bases. The CDR3 spans 15 residues. Per germline, CDR1 SSHAT and CDR2 FNYEAQ (reference sequence). CDR3 protein: CASSPYPGTRDEQFF. In nucleotides, the CDR3 is TGTGCTAGCAGCCCCTACCCCGGGACTAGGGATGAGCAGTTCTTC.

This clone was found a few times. This chain joins TRBV6-2 or TRBV6-3 and TRBJ2-1; TRBD2 is a possible D gene (6 bases). V was pared by 4 bases and J by 9 bases, with 13 bases between. The CDR3 is made up of 13 amino acids. The germline V gene encodes CDR1 MNHEY and CDR2 SVGEGT. Here the CDR3 DNA reads TGTGCCAGCAGTTCCGACGGGGGAGGTGAGCAGTTCTTC. Translation gives CASSSDGGGEQFF.

The chain has TRBV7-3 and TRBJ2-2, with a weak D call TRBD1 (5 bases). The CDR3 covers 14 residues. The V end was cut by 6 bases, the J end by 6 bases, with 14 bases between. Germline CDR1 is SGHTA and CDR2 is FQGTGA. The CDR3 sequence: CASSPQGSAGELFF. The CDR3 bases are TGTGCCAGCAGTCCCCAGGGTAGTGCCGGGGAGCTGTTTTTT. Full variable domain (missing parts from reference TRBV7-3 and TRBJ2-2): GAGVSQTPSNKVTEKGKYVELRCDPISGHTALYWYRQSLGQGPEFLIYFQGTGAADDSGLPNDRFFAVRPEGSVSTLKIQRTERGDSAVYLCASSPQGSAGELFFGEGSRLTVL.

This clone was observed a single time. This sequence joins TRBV7-2 and TRBJ1-5; TRBD1 matches 7 bases. The V gene end was trimmed by 5 bases and the J gene end by 0 bases; junction bases not matched to a gene: 10. Germline V gene lookup returns CDR1 SGHTA and CDR2 FQGNSA. The CDR3 covers 17 residues. CDR3 region: CASSLEGAPYSNQPQHF. The CDR3 bases are TGTGCCAGCAGCCTAGAGGGGGCGCCTTATAGCAATCAGCCCCAGCATTTT.

The table lists this clone with a count of one. The rearrangement joins TRBV5-1 to TRBJ2-5; D gene ambiguous. The length of the CDR3 is 11 residues. The ends were cut back, 2 bases at V and 3 bases at J, with 2 bases in the middle. Germline loops: CDR1 SGHRS, CDR2 YFSETQ. Here the CDR3 reads CASSFKETQYF. The CDR3 region has the DNA TGCGCCAGCAGCTTTAAAGAGACCCAGTACTTC. Looking up the rest from reference TRBV5-1 and TRBJ2-5 gives the full variable domain: KAGVTQTPRYLIKTRGQQVTLSCSPISGHRSVSWYQQTPGQGLQFLFEYFSETQRNKGNFPGRFSGRQFSNSRSEMNVSTLELGDSALYLCASSFKETQYFGPGTRLLVL.

This sequence joins TRBV19 and TRBJ1-1; 7 nucleotides align to TRBD1. The CDR3 is 13 amino acids. The V gene end was trimmed by 5 bases and the J gene end by 7 bases; junction bases not matched to a gene: 7. The germline CDR1 and CDR2 sequences are LNHDA and SQIVND (reference sequence). For the CDR3, the DNA is TGTGCCAGTAGTCTCCGACAGGGCCTTGAAGCTTTCTTT. Encoded protein: CASSLRQGLEAFF. The whole variable domain, remainder taken from reference TRBV19 and TRBJ1-1, is DGGITQSPKYLFRKEGQNVTLSCEQNLNHDAMYWYRQDPGQGLRLIYYSQIVNDFQKGDIAEGYSVSREKKESFPLTVTSAQKNPTAFYLCASSLRQGLEAFFGQGTRLTVV.

The rearrangement links TRBV5-6 to TRBJ1-2; 7 bases match TRBD1. The length of the CDR3 is 15 residues. Germline CDR1 reads SGHDT; CDR2 reads YYEEEE. Trimming at V came to 0 bases and at J to 2 bases, leaving 4 bases not matched to a gene. The CDR3 loop reads CASSLGTGVNYGYTF. CDR3 nucleotide sequence: TGTGCCAGCAGCTTGGGGACAGGAGTGAACTATGGCTACACCTTC.